The entry that follows covers one T cell receptor beta chain sequence. Its antigen is unidentified. The data are from a study of naive and memory T cell subsets. Study conclusions and caveats: Clonotypes here are unpaired alpha or beta chain sequences.

The CDR3 is made up of 15 amino acids. Germline CDR1 reads MNHEY; CDR2 reads SVGEGT. Trimming pared 7 bases from V and 4 bases from J, leaving 16 bases between. Both TRBC1 and TRBC2 were covered by a beta constant-region primer of two equimolar oligonucleotides. The ligated cDNA underwent four PCR rounds using SP2 and nested alpha and beta constant-region primers. TCRdb independently ran MiXCR on the UMI-ligation and nested PCR reads; one entry per CDR3 protein. The sample has 120,000 or so distinct CDR3 sequences; about 36% are singletons. The rearrangement uses TRBV6-2 or TRBV6-3 and TRBJ1-4; D gene uncertain. The sequence derives from a human donor in good health. Material for sequencing was central memory CD4+ T cells from blood. As DNA, the CDR3 is TGTGCCAGCACCAAGGGAGGAACGGGTAATGAAAAACTGTTTTTT. Its translation is CASTKGGTGNEKLFF.